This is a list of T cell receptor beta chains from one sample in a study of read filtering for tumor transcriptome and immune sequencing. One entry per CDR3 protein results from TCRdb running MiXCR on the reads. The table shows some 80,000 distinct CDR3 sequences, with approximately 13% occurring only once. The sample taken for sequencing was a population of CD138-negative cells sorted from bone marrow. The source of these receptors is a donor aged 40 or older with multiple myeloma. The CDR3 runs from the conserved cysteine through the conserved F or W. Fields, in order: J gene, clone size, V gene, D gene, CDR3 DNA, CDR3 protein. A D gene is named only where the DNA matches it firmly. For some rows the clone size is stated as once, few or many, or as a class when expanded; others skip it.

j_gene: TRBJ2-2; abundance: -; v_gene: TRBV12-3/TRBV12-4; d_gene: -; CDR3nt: TGTGCCAGCAGTTTCCAACAGGTTAACACCGGGGAGCTGTTTTTT; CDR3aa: CASSFQQVNTGELFF
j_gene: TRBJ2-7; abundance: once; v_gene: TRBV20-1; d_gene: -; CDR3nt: TGCAGTGCTAGCCAAACAGCCAGGGGGGTGTACGAGCAGTACTTC; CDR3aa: CSASQTARGVYEQYF
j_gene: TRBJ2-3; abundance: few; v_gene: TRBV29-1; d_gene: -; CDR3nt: TGCAGCGTCGCGAAGATTGGGGCCTACACAGATACGCTGTATTTT; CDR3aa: CSVAKIGAYTDTLYF
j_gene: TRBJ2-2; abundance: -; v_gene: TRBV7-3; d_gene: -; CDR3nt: TGTGCCAGCAGCACAGGTGTGAACACCGGGGAGCTGTTTTTT; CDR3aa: CASSTGVNTGELFF
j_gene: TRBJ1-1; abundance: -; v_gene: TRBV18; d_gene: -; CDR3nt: TGTGCCAGCTCAACCGGACGGAACACTGAAGCTTTCTTT; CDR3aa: CASSTGRNTEAFF
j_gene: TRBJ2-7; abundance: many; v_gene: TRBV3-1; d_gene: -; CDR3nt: TGTGCCAGCAGCCAAGAAGACAACGAGCAGTACTTC; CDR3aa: CASSQEDNEQYF
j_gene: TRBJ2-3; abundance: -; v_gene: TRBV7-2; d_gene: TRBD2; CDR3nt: TGTGCCAGCAGCTTAGGGACTAGTAAATTGGATACGCAGTATTTT; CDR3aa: CASSLGTSKLDTQYF
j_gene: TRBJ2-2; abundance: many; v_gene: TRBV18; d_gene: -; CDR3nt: TGTGCCAGCTCACCACTGGACCTAATCGTCACCGGGGAGCTGTTTTTT; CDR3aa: CASSPLDLIVTGELFF
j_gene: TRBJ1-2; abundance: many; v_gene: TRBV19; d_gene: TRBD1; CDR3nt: TGTGCCAGTAGTATGATGGGACAGGGGGCGTTAAACTATGGCTACACCTTC; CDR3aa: CASSMMGQGALNYGYTF
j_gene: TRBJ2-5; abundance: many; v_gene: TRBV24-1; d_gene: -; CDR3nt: TGTGCCACCCGTTCCGGGGGGCAAGAAGAGACCCAGTACTTC; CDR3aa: CATRSGGQEETQYF
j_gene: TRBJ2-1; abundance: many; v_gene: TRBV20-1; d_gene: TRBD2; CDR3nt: TGCAGTGCTATCCGACTAGCGGGAGGCCTAGGTGAGCAGTTCTTC; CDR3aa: CSAIRLAGGLGEQFF
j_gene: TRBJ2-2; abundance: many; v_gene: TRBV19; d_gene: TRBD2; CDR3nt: TGTGCCAGTAGTACACGGACTACTAGCGGGAGAATGGCCGGGGAGCTGTTTTTT; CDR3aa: CASSTRTTSGRMAGELFF
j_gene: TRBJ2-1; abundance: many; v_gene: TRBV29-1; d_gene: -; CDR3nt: TGCAGCGTTGTAGCATTCTACAATGAGCAGTTCTTC; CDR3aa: CSVVAFYNEQFF
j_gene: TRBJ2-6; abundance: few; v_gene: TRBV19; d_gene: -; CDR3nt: TGTGCCAGTAGTCTAGACAGCCTCTCTGGGGCCAACGTCCTGACTTTC; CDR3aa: CASSLDSLSGANVLTF
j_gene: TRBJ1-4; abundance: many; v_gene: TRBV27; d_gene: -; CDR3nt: TGTGCCAGCAGTTTTGGCAGGACTAATGAAAAACTGTTTTTT; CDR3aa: CASSFGRTNEKLFF
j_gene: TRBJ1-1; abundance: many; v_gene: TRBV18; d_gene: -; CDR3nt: TGTGCCAGCTCGCCGGGCGGCAACACTGAAGCTTTCTTT; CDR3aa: CASSPGGNTEAFF
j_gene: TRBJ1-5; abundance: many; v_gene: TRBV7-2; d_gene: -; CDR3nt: TGTGCCAGCAGCTTAGTCCCAGGGAACAATCAGCCCCAGCATTTT; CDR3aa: CASSLVPGNNQPQHF
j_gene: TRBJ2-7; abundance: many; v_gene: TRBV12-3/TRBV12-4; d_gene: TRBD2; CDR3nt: TGTGCCAGCAGTTTTGGGATAGCGGGATACGAGCAGTACTTC; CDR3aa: CASSFGIAGYEQYF
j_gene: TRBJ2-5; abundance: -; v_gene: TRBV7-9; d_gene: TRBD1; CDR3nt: TGTGCCACTCTCAGGGGGAGAGAGACCCAGTACTTC; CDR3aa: CATLRGRETQYF
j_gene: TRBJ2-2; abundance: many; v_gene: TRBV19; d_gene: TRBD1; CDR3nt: TGTGCCAGTAACCCAAGGGGACAGGGTAACACCGGGGAGCTGTTTTTT; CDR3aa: CASNPRGQGNTGELFF
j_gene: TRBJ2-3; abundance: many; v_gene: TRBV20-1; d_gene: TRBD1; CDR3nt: TGCAGTGCTCGACAGGGTCTGAGCACAGATACGCAGTATTTT; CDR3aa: CSARQGLSTDTQYF
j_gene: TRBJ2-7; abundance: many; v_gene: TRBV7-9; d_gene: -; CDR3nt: TGTGCCAGCAGCCGCGGGTCCTCCGGCGAGCAGTACTTC; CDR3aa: CASSRGSSGEQYF
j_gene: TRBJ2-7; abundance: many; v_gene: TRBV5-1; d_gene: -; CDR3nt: TGCGCCAGCAGCTTGGAATCCTCCTACGAGCAGTACTTC; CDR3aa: CASSLESSYEQYF
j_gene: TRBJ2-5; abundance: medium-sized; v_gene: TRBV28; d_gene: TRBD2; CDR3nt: TGTGCCAGCAGTTCCGTCGGTGGGAGGGTTCAAGAGACCCAGTACTTC; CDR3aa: CASSSVGGRVQETQYF
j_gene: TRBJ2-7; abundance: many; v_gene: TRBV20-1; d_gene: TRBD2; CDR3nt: TGCAGTGCTAGAGATTCGCGACTAGCGGGAGGGCCTAAAGCGGGGGAGCAGTACTTC; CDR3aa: CSARDSRLAGGPKAGEQYF
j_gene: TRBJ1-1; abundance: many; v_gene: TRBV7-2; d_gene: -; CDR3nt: TGTGCCAGCAGCTTTAATGAAGCCACTGAAGCTTTCTTT; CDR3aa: CASSFNEATEAFF
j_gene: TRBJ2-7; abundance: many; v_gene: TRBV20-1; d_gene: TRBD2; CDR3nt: TGCAGTGCCAGAAAAGGGACTACCCCCTCTTACGAGCAGTACTTC; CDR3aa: CSARKGTTPSYEQYF
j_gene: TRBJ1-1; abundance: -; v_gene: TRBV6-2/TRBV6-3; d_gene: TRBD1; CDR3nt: TGTGCCAGCAGTTACCACAATCGACAGGGTGAAGCTTTCTTT; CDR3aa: CASSYHNRQGEAFF
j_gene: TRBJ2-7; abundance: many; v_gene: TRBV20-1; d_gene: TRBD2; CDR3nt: TGCAGTGCTAGATTCGGGACTACCTCCTACGAGCAGTACTTC; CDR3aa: CSARFGTTSYEQYF
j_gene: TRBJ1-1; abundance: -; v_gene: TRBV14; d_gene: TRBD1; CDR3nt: TGTGCCAGCAGCCAAGAGAGACAGGGGGCCGGTGAAGCTTTCTTT; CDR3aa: CASSQERQGAGEAFF
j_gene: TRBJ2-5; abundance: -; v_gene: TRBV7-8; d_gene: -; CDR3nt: TGTGCCAGCAGCTTGGCGACAGTCGCGGAGACCCAGTACTTC; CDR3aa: CASSLATVAETQYF
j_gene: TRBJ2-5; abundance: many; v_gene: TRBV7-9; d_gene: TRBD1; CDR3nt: TGTGCCAGCAGCCCGGGACAGGGATTCGAGACCCAGTACTTC; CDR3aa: CASSPGQGFETQYF
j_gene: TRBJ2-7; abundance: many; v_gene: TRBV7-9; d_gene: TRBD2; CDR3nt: TGTGCCAGCAGCTTTCCCCCGTGGGGGAGGGACTACGAGCAGTACTTC; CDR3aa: CASSFPPWGRDYEQYF
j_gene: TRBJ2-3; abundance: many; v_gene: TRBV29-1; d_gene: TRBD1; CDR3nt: TGCAGCGTTGAATCTCGAGACAGGGGTGATACGCAGTATTTT; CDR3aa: CSVESRDRGDTQYF
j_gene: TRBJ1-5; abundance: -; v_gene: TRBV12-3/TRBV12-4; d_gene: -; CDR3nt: TGTGCCAGCAGTTTAGTTGAGTCAGAACAGCCCCAGCATTTT; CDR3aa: CASSLVESEQPQHF
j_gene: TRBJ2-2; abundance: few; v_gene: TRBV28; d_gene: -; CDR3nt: TGTGCCAGCAACCTCCGGGACGGCTACACCGGGGAGCTGTTTTTT; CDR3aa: CASNLRDGYTGELFF
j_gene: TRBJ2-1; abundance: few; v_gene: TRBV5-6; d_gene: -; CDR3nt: TGTGCCAGCAGCTTGGTGGGTACTAATGAGCAGTTCTTC; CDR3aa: CASSLVGTNEQFF
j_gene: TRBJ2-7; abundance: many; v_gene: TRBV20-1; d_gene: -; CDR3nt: TGCAGTGCTAGGCGGAGGGTCTCCTACGAGCAGTACTTC; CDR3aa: CSARRRVSYEQYF
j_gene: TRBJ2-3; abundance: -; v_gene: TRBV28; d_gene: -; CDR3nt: TGTGCCAACAGTTCGGGAGCGAGAGATACGCAGTATTTT; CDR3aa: CANSSGARDTQYF
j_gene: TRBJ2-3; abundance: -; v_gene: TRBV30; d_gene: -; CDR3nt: TGTGCCTGGAGTGTGGCGGGAATCACAGATACGCAGTATTTT; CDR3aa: CAWSVAGITDTQYF
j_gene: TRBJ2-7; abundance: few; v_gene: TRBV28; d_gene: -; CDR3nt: TGTGCCAGCAATCCTTCGGACGGCCGGTGGTACGAGCAGTACTTC; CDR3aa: CASNPSDGRWYEQYF
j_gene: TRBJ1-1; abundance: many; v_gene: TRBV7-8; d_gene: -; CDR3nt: TGTGCCAGCAGCCAGCCGACCGGGGCTGAAGCTTTCTTT; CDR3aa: CASSQPTGAEAFF
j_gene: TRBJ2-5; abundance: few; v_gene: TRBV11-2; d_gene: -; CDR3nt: TGTGCCAGCAGCGGTGGACTATTCTCGGAGACCCAGTACTTC; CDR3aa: CASSGGLFSETQYF
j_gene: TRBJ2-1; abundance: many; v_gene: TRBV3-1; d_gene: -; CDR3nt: TGTGCCAGCAGCCAAGATAAACATGAGCAGTTCTTC; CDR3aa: CASSQDKHEQFF
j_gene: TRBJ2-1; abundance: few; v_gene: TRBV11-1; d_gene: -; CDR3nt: TGTGCCAGCGGCGAACTAGGTTACTCCTATAATGAGCAGTTCTTC; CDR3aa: CASGELGYSYNEQFF
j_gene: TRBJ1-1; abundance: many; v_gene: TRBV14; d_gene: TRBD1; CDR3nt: TGTGCCAGCAGCCGAACCCGACAGGGGACAACTGAAGCTTTCTTT; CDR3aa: CASSRTRQGTTEAFF
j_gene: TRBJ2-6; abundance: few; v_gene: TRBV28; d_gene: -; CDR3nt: TGTGCCAGCGGGTGGGGGGCAATAGGTGGGGCCAACGTCCTGACTTTC; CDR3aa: CASGWGAIGGANVLTF